This TCR beta chain emerged from a study of T cell changes during pregnancy in multiple sclerosis. The protocol was immunoSEQ multiplex PCR, while the TCRdb copy is restricted to in-frame clones and leaves out a portion. The sample yields about 32,000 clones, roughly 90% seen once. The germline CDR1 and CDR2 sequences are SGHTA and FQGNSA. Trimming took 5 bases from V and 7 from J; bases not matched to a gene: 3. The CDR3 runs to 12 residues. The chain combines TRBV7-2 with TRBJ1-1, with 8 bases identical to TRBD1. The source is a female donor in good health, enrolled as a control in a pregnancy study. The sequencing here drew on CD4+ T cells from peripheral blood mononuclear cells, taken after pregnancy. CDR3 region: CASSAGGYEAFF. In nucleotides, the CDR3 is TGTGCCAGCAGCGCAGGGGGCTATGAAGCTTTCTTT.